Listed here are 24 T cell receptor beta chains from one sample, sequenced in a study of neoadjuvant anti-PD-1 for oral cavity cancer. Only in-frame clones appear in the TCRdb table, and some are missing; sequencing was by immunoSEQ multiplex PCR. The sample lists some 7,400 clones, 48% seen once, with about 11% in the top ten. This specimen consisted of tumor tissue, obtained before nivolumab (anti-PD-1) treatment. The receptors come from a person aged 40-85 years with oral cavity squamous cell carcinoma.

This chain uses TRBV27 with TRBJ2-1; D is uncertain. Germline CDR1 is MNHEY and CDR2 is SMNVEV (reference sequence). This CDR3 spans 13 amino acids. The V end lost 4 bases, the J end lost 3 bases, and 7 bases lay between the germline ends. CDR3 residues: CASSSSNYNEQFF. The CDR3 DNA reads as TGTGCCAGCAGTTCGTCAAACTACAATGAGCAGTTCTTC.

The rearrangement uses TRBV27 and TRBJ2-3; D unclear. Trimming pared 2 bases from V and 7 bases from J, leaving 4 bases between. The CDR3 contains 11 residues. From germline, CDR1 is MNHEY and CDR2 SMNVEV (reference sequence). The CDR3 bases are TGTGCCAGCAGTTTAGGGCATACGCAGTATTTT. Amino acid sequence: CASSLGHTQYF.

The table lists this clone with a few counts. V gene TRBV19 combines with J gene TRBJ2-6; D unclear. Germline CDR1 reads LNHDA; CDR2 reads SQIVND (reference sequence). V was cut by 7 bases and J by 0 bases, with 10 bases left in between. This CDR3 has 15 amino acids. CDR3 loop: CASNTGASGANVLTF. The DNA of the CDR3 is TGTGCCAGTAATACCGGAGCCTCTGGGGCCAACGTCCTGACTTTC.

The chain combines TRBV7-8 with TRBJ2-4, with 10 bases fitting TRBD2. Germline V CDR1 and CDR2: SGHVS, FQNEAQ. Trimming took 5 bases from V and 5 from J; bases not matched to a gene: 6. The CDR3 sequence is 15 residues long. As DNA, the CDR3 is TGTGCCAGCAGCCCTAGCGGGAGACCCGAAAACATTCAGTACTTC. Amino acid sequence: CASSPSGRPENIQYF.

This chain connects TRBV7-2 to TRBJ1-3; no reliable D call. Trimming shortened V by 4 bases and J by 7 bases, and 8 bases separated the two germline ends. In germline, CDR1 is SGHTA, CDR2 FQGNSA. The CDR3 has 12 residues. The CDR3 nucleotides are TGTGCCAGCAGCTCGAACCGGAACACCATATATTTT. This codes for CASSSNRNTIYF. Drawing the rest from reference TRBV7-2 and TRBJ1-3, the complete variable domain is GAGVSQSPSNKVTEKGKDVELRCDPISGHTALYWYRQSLGQGLEFLIYFQGNSAPDKSGLPSDRFSAERTGGSVSTLTIQRTQQEDSAVYLCASSSNRNTIYFGEGSWLTVV.

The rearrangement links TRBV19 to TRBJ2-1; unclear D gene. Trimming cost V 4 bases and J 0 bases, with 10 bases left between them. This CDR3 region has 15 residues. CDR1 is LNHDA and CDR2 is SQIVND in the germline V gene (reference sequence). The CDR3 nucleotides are TGTGCCAGTAGTACACTTAGGGACTCCTACAATGAGCAGTTCTTC. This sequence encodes CASSTLRDSYNEQFF.

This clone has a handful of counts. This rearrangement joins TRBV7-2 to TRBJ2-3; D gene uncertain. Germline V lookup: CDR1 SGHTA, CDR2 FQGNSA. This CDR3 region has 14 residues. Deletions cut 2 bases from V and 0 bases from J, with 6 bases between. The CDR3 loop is CASSLPFSTDTQYF. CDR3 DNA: TGTGCCAGCAGCTTACCTTTTAGCACAGATACGCAGTATTTT.

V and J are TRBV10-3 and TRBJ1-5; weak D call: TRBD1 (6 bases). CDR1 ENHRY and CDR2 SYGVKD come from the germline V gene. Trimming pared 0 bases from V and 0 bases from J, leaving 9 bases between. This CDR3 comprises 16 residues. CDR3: CAISESGAASNQPQHF. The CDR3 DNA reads TGTGCCATCAGTGAGTCGGGGGCTGCTAGCAATCAGCCCCAGCATTTT.

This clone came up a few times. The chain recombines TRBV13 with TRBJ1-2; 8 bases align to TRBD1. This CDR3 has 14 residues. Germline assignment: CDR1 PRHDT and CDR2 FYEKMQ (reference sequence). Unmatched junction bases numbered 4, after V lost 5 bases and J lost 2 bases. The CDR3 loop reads CASSHGTGNYGYTF. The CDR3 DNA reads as TGTGCCAGCAGCCACGGGACAGGCAACTATGGCTACACCTTC. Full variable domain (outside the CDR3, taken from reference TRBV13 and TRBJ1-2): AAGVIQSPRHLIKEKRETATLKCYPIPRHDTVYWYQQGPGQDPQFLISFYEKMQSDKGSIPDRFSAQQFSDYHSELNMSSLELGDSALYFCASSHGTGNYGYTFGSGTRLTVV.

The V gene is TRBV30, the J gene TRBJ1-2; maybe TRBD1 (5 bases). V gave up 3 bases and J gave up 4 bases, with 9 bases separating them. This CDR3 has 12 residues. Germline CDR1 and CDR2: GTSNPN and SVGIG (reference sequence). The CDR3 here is CAWSRQSYGYTF. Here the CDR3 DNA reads TGTGCCTGGAGCAGACAGTCCTATGGCTACACCTTC. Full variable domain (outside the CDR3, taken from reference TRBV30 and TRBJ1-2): SQTIHQWPATLVQPVGSPLSLECTVEGTSNPNLYWYRQAAGRGLQLLFYSVGIGQISSEVPQNLSASRPQDRQFILSSKKLLLSDSGFYLCAWSRQSYGYTFGSGTRLTVV.

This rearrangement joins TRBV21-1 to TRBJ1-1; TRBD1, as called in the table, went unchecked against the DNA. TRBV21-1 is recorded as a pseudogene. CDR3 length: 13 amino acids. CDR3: CASSKTGGFEAFF. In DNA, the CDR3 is TGTGCCAGCAGCAAAACAGGGGGGTTTGAAGCTTTCTTT.

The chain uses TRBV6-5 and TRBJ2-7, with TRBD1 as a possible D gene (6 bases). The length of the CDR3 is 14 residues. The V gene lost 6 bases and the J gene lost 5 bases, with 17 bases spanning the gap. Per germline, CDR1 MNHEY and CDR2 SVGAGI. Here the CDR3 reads CASSPTGPWNEQYF. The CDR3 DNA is TGTGCCAGCAGCCCGACAGGCCCCTGGAACGAGCAGTACTTC.

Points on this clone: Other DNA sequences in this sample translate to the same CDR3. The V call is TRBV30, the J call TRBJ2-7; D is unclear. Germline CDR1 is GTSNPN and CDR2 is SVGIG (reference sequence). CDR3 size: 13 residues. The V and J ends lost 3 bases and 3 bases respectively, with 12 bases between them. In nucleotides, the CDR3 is TGTGCCTGGAGCCGAGGATTAGACTACGAGCAGTACTTC. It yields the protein CAWSRGLDYEQYF.

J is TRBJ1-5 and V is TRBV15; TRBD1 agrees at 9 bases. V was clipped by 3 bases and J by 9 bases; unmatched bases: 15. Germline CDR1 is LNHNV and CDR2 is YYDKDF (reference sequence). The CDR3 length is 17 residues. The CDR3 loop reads CATSRGTGKGQKLPQHF. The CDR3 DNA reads TGTGCCACCAGCAGGGGGACAGGGAAGGGGCAGAAGTTGCCCCAGCATTTT.

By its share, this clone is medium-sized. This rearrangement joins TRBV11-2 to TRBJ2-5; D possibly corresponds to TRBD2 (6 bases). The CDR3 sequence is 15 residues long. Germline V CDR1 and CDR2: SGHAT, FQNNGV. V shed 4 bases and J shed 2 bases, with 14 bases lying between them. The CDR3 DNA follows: TGTGCCAGCAGCTCGCTAAGTGGAGGGCAAGAGACCCAGTACTTC. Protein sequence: CASSSLSGGQETQYF.

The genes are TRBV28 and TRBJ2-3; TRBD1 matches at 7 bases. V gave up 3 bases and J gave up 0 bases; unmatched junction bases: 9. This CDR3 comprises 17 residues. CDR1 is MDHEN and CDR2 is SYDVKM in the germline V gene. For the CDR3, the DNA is TGTGCCAGCAGTTTGAGACAGGGCCGAACTAGCACAGATACGCAGTATTTT. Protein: CASSLRQGRTSTDTQYF. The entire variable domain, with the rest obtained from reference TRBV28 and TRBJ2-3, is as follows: DVKVTQSSRYLVKRTGEKVFLECVQDMDHENMFWYRQDPGLGLRLIYFSYDVKMKEKGDIPEGYSVSREKKERFSLILESASTNQTSMYLCASSLRQGRTSTDTQYFGPGTRLTVL.

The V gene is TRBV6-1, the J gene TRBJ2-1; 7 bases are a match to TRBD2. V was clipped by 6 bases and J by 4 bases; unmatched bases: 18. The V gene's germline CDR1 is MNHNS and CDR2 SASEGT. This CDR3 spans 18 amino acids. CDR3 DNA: TGTGCCAGCAGCGAACAGTCCCCCCCAGCGGGGACTTACAATGAGCAGTTCTTC. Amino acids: CASSEQSPPAGTYNEQFF.

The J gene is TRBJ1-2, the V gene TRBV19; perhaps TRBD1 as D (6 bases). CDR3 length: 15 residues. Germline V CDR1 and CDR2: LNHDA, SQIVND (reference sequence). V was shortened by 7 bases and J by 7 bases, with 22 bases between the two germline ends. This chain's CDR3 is CASTKQDREPGGYTF. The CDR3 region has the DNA TGTGCCAGTACCAAACAGGACAGAGAGCCTGGTGGCTACACCTTC.

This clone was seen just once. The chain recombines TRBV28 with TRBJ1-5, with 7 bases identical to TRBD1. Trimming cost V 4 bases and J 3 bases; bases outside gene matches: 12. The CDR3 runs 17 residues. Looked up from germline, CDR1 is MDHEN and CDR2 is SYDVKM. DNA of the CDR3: TGTGCCAGCAGTTCCCGAACCAGGACAGGTATCAATCAGCCCCAGCATTTT. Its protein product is CASSSRTRTGINQPQHF.

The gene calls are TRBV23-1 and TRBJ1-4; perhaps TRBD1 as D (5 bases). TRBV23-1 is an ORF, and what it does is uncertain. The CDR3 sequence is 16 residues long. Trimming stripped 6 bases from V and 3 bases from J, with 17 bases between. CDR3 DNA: TGCGCCAGCAGGCTCCCAGCCGGGGGAGCTAATGAAAAACTGTTTTTT. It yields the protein CASRLPAGGANEKLFF.

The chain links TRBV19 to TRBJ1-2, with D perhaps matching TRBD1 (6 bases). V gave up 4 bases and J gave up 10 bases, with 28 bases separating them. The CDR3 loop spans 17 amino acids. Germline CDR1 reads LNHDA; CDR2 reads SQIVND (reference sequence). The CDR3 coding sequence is TGTGCCAGTAGTAATCACGGAAGGGGGGACGGTCGCCAAGTCTACACCTTC. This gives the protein CASSNHGRGDGRQVYTF.

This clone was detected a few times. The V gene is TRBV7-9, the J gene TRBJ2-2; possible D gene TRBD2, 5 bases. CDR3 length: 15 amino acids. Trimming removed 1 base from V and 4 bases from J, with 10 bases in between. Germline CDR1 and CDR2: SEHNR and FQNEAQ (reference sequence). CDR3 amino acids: CASSLGVGITGELFF. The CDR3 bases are TGTGCCAGCAGCTTAGGCGTCGGGATCACCGGGGAGCTGTTTTTT.

CDR3: CASSLNGANSYNEQFF. The DNA of the CDR3 is TGTGCCAGCAGTTTAAACGGCGCCAATTCCTACAATGAGCAGTTCTTC. The rearrangement joins TRBV27 to TRBJ2-1; D remains ambiguous. Trimming stripped 2 bases from V and 1 base from J, with 12 bases between. Germline V gives CDR1 MNHEY, CDR2 SMNVEV (reference sequence). CDR3 length: 16 amino acids.

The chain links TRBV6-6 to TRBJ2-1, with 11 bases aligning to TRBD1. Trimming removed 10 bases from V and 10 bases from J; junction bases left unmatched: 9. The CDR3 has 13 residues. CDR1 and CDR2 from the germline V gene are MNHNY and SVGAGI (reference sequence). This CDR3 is CANSGTGGREQFF. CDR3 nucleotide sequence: TGTGCCAACTCCGGGACAGGGGGAAGAGAGCAGTTCTTC.